These 17 T cell receptor beta chains originate from one sample sequenced in a study of vaccination effects on CD4 cells after COVID-19. The ViraFEST assay expanded antigen-specific CD4+ T cells with viral peptide pools before sequencing. Culture lasted 10 days before CD4+ T cell isolation. Negative nucleocapsid antibody tests before and after vaccination confirmed no previous SARS-CoV-2 infection. Their target antigens are unknown. Clones were read by immunoSEQ multiplex PCR, and TCRdb kept only the in-frame ones, dropping some. The sample has roughly 35,000 clones, approximately 73% seen once. Specimen: CD4+ T cells from PBMCs cultured with HCoV-OC43 spike peptides, collected before COVID-19 vaccination. Indicated subset: HCoV-OC43 spike overlapping peptide pool stimulation. These receptors were collected from a human donor who received a COVID-19 vaccine.

In the case of this clone: Other nucleotide sequences from this sample produce the same CDR3. The J gene is TRBJ1-2, the V gene TRBV18, with D unresolved. CDR3 length: 13 residues. With 2 bases removed from V and 8 bases from J, the gap between germline ends came to 12 bases. CDR1 and CDR2 (germline): KGHSH, LQKENI. The CDR3 is CASSPSDSRGYTF. DNA for the CDR3: TGTGCCAGCTCACCATCGGACTCTAGGGGCTACACCTTC.

The rearrangement joins TRBV5-4 to TRBJ2-2, with D tentatively TRBD2 (6 bases). The length of the CDR3 is 14 residues. Trimming stripped 5 bases from V and 3 bases from J, with 11 bases between. CDR1 is SGHNT and CDR2 is YYREEE in the germline V gene (reference sequence). This CDR3 reads CASRGREDTGELFF. The CDR3 DNA reads TGTGCCAGCAGAGGGCGGGAAGACACCGGGGAGCTGTTTTTT.

This clone occurred a few times. The chain employs TRBV7-2 and TRBJ1-5; D uncertain. The CDR3 totals 13 residues. Germline V gene sequence: CDR1 SGHTA, CDR2 FQGNSA. Trimming left V 1 base short and J 8 bases short, with 9 bases between. CDR3 residues: CASSLVFGEPQHF. CDR3 bases: TGTGCCAGCAGCTTAGTATTCGGGGAGCCCCAGCATTTT.

This clone was detected only a few times. The chain recombines TRBV24-1 with TRBJ1-5; D unresolved. Trimming shortened V by 7 bases and J by 7 bases, and 4 bases separated the two germline ends. Per the germline V gene, CDR1 is KGHDR and CDR2 is SFDVKD. The CDR3 runs 10 residues. The CDR3 DNA reads as TGTGCCACCAGCCGGCAGCCCCAGCATTTT. This sequence encodes CATSRQPQHF.

The chain employs TRBV24-1 and TRBJ2-7; D remains ambiguous. CDR3 length equals 18 residues. The V end was cut by 0 bases, the J end by 4 bases, with 21 bases between. The germline V gene encodes CDR1 KGHDR and CDR2 SFDVKD. The CDR3 DNA reads TGTGCCACCAGTGATTTGCCATCAACCCACGAAAAGCATTACGAGCAGTACTTC. Amino acids: CATSDLPSTHEKHYEQYF.

The rearrangement joins TRBV11-2 to TRBJ2-1; unclear D gene. The CDR3 contains 14 residues. Per the germline V gene, CDR1 is SGHAT and CDR2 is FQNNGV. V gave up 3 bases and J gave up 5 bases, with 11 bases separating them. CDR3 region: CASSFGQIHNEQFF. The DNA of the CDR3 is TGTGCCAGCAGCTTCGGCCAGATCCACAATGAGCAGTTCTTC.

The chain links TRBV7-2 to TRBJ2-2; D remains unclear. The CDR3 spans 13 residues. Germline CDR1 and CDR2: SGHTA and FQGNSA. V lost 4 bases, J lost 8 bases, and 11 bases lay in between. CDR3 sequence (DNA): TGTGCCAGCAGCTCCTCAAGTTCGGGGGAGCTGTTTTTT. Its protein is CASSSSSSGELFF. Looking up the rest from reference TRBV7-2 and TRBJ2-2 gives the full variable domain: GAGVSQSPSNKVTEKGKDVELRCDPISGHTALYWYRQSLGQGLEFLIYFQGNSAPDKSGLPSDRFSAERTGGSVSTLTIQRTQQEDSAVYLCASSSSSSGELFFGEGSRLTVL.

The chain employs TRBV18 and TRBJ2-5, with a weak D call TRBD1 (6 bases). The CDR3 sequence is 16 residues long. The V gene lost 3 bases and the J gene lost 4 bases, with 18 bases spanning the gap. Germline V gives CDR1 KGHSH, CDR2 LQKENI. CDR3 in amino acids: CASSPIPDLRGETQYF. The CDR3, as DNA: TGTGCCAGCTCACCGATCCCGGACCTCAGGGGAGAGACCCAGTACTTC.

The rearrangement uses TRBV24-1 and TRBJ2-5, with TRBD2 matching over 9 bases. Germline values: CDR1 KGHDR, CDR2 SFDVKD. CDR3 length: 15 residues. The V gene end was trimmed by 6 bases and the J gene end by 4 bases; junction bases not matched to a gene: 8. The CDR3 protein is CATSYSGRGRETQYF. The CDR3 region has the DNA TGTGCCACCAGTTATAGCGGGAGAGGTAGAGAGACCCAGTACTTC.

V and J are TRBV30 and TRBJ1-2, with D unclear. Trimming took off 2 bases at V and 5 bases at J, with 6 bases between the two ends. CDR3 length equals 11 residues. Per germline, CDR1 GTSNPN and CDR2 SVGIG (reference sequence). This CDR3 is CAWSRLYGYTF. The DNA for the CDR3 is TGTGCCTGGAGTAGGCTTTATGGCTACACCTTC.

The chain recombines TRBV19 with TRBJ2-1; 11 nucleotides agree with TRBD2. There are 17 residues in the CDR3. The ends lost 6 bases at V and 0 bases at J; junction bases unmatched: 7. CDR1 LNHDA and CDR2 SQIVND come from the germline V gene (reference sequence). CDR3 bases: TGTGCCAGTAGCCCCCCTAGCGGGAGGCTCTCCTACAATGAGCAGTTCTTC. Translated: CASSPPSGRLSYNEQFF.

V is TRBV29-1 and J is TRBJ1-1; D is possibly TRBD1 (5 bases). The CDR3 loop spans 10 amino acids. V lost 5 bases to trimming and J lost 5 bases, with 6 bases between them. Germline V CDR1 and CDR2: SQVTM, ANQGSEA. CDR3 nucleotide sequence: TGCAGCGTTTGGACAACTGAAGCTTTCTTT. Amino acid sequence: CSVWTTEAFF.

The V gene is TRBV15, the J gene TRBJ2-1; no definite D call. The CDR3 totals 14 residues. The V end was cut by 8 bases, the J end by 6 bases, with 17 bases between. The germline V gene encodes CDR1 LNHNV and CDR2 YYDKDF (reference sequence). The CDR3 nucleotides read TGTGCCACCCAGACAAGGGTCGGGTCCAATGAGCAGTTCTTC. Encoded protein: CATQTRVGSNEQFF.

The V gene is TRBV7-9, the J gene TRBJ2-7; the D gene is possibly TRBD2 (6 bases). V was cut by 0 bases and J by 2 bases, with 11 bases left in between. This CDR3 spans 15 amino acids. CDR1 is SEHNR, CDR2 FQNEAQ, per germline (reference sequence). The chain's CDR3 is CASSLAGSKAYEQYF. CDR3 nucleotide sequence: TGTGCCAGCAGCTTAGCCGGGAGTAAGGCCTACGAGCAGTACTTC.

The chain carries TRBV15 and TRBJ2-7, with a possible D match to TRBD2 (5 bases). Trimming shortened V by 0 bases and J by 4 bases, and 13 bases separated the two germline ends. The CDR3 loop spans 15 amino acids. Per the germline V gene, CDR1 is LNHNV and CDR2 is YYDKDF (reference sequence). In DNA form, the CDR3 reads TGTGCCACCAGCAGAGATTACGGGGTTCGTTACGAGCAGTACTTC. Translated: CATSRDYGVRYEQYF. The whole variable domain, filled in from reference TRBV15 and TRBJ2-7, reads DAMVIQNPRYQVTQFGKPVTLSCSQTLNHNVMYWYQQKSSQAPKLLFHYYDKDFNNEADTPDNFQSRRPNTSFCFLDIRSPGLGDTAMYLCATSRDYGVRYEQYFGPGTRLTVT.

CDR3 amino acids: CASSLREGGNGELFF. The CDR3 nucleotides read TGTGCCAGCAGCTTAAGAGAGGGGGGGAACGGGGAGCTGTTTTTT. The chain recombines TRBV7-6 with TRBJ2-2, with D tentatively TRBD2 (7 bases). There are 15 residues in the CDR3. Germline V gene sequence: CDR1 SGHVS, CDR2 FNYEAQ. V was clipped by 2 bases and J by 7 bases, with 14 bases between them.

Sample share makes this clone medium-sized. The V and J genes are TRBV2 and TRBJ2-1; D is ambiguous. This CDR3 is 13 amino acids long. Germline V CDR1 and CDR2: SNHLY, FYNNEI. The V end was cut by 2 bases, the J end by 4 bases, with 6 bases between. CDR3 region: CASSEKEYNEQFF. CDR3 DNA: TGTGCCAGCAGTGAAAAGGAATACAATGAGCAGTTCTTC.